This TCR beta chain was profiled in a study of human T cells and chemical hapten exposure. Notes on the study in general: Positively correlated with patch test score were the counts of PT1 expanded TCRs. While controls formed fewer of them, expanded TCRs formed significantly more large CDR3 similarity clusters.

As for time point: pre-sensitization, week 0. Treatment indicated: therapeutic diphenylcyclopropenone sensitization with weekly scalp DPC. Each patch test followed a blood draw. Comments on this clonotype: What it binds is unknown.

In the library, unique molecular identifiers were attached to individual cDNA molecules. Using its own MiXCR run on the RACE reads, TCRdb lists one record per CDR3 protein. The sample has about 90,000 distinct CDR3 sequences; around 8.8% are singletons. The CDR3 totals 15 residues. In germline, CDR1 is SQVTM, CDR2 ANQGSEA. The junction had 8 bases not matched to a gene; V was cut back by 1 base and J by 4 bases. This material consisted of whole blood, taken in connection with sensitization to the hapten diphenylcyclopropenone (DPC). This sequence originates from a man aged 40-55 years with alopecia areata. Some clones in this sample may be carry-over from other donors' samples. V is TRBV29-1 and J is TRBJ2-3, with TRBD1 matching 7 bases. The CDR3: CSVEVTTGFADTQYF. DNA for the CDR3: TGCAGCGTTGAAGTTACGACAGGGTTTGCAGATACGCAGTATTTT.